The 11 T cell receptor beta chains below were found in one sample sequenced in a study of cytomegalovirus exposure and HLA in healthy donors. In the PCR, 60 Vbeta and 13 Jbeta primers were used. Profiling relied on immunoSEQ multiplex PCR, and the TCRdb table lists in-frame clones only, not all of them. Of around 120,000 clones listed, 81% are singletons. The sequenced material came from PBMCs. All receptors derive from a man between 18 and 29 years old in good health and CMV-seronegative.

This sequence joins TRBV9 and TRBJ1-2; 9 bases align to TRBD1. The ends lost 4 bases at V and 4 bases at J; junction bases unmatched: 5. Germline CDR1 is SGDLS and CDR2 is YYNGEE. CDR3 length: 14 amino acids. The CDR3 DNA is TGTGCCAGCAGCTTGGGACAGGGAGTCTATGGCTACACCTTC. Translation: CASSLGQGVYGYTF.

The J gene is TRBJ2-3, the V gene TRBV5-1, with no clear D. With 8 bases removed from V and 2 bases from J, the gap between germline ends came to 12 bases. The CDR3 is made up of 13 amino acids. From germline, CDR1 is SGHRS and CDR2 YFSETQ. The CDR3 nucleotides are TGCGCCAGTTCTGACATTTACACAGATACGCAGTATTTT. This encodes CASSDIYTDTQYF. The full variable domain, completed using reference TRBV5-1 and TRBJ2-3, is KAGVTQTPRYLIKTRGQQVTLSCSPISGHRSVSWYQQTPGQGLQFLFEYFSETQRNKGNFPGRFSGRQFSNSRSEMNVSTLELGDSALYLCASSDIYTDTQYFGPGTRLTVL.

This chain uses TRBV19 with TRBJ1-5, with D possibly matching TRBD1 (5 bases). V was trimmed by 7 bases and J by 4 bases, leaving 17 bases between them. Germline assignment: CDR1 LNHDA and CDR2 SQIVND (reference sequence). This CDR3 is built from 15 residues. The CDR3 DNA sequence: TGTGCCAGTAACCAAGCTATGGAGGGGAATCAGCCCCAGCATTTT. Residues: CASNQAMEGNQPQHF.

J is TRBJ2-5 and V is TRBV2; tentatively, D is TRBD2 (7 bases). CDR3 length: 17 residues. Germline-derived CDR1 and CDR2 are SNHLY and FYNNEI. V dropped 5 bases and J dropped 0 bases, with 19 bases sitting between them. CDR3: CASSQLPGGANQETQYF. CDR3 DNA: TGTGCCAGCAGTCAGCTCCCTGGGGGGGCCAACCAAGAGACCCAGTACTTC.

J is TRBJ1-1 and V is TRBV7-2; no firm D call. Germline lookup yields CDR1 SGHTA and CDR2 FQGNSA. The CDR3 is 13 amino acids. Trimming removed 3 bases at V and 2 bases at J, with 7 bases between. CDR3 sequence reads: CASSFSSNTEAFF. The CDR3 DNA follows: TGTGCCAGCAGCTTTTCGAGTAACACTGAAGCTTTCTTT. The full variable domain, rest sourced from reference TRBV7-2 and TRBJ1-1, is GAGVSQSPSNKVTEKGKDVELRCDPISGHTALYWYRQSLGQGLEFLIYFQGNSAPDKSGLPSDRFSAERTGGSVSTLTIQRTQQEDSAVYLCASSFSSNTEAFFGQGTRLTVV.

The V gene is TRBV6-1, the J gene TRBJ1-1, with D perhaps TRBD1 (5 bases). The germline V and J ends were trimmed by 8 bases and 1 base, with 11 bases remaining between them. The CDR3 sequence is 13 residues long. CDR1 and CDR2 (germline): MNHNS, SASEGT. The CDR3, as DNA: TGTGCCAGCGAACAAGGGGCGAACACTGAAGCTTTCTTT. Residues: CASEQGANTEAFF.

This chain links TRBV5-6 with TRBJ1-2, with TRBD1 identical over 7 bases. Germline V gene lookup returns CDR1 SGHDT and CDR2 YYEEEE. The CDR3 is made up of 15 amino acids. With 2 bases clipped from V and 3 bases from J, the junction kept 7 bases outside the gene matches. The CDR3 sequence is CASSFYDRAHYGYTF. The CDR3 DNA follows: TGTGCCAGCAGCTTTTATGACAGGGCCCACTATGGCTACACCTTC. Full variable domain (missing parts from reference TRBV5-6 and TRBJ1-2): DAGVTQSPTHLIKTRGQQVTLRCSPKSGHDTVSWYQQALGQGPQFIFQYYEEEERQRGNFPDRFSGHQFPNYSSELNVNALLLGDSALYLCASSFYDRAHYGYTFGSGTRLTVV.

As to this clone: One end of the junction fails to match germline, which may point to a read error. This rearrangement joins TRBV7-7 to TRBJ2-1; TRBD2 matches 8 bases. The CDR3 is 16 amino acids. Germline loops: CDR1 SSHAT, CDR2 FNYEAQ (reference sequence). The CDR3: CASSSPAAGGLGEQFF. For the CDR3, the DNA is TGTGCTAGCAGCTCCCCCGCGGCGGGGGGCCTGGGTGAGCAGTTCTTC.

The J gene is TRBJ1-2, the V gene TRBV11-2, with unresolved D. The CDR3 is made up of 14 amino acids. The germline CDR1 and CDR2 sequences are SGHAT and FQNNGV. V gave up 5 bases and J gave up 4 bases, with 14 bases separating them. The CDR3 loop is CASSLNPGVYGYTF. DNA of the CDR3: TGTGCCAGCAGCCTCAATCCCGGAGTCTATGGCTACACCTTC.

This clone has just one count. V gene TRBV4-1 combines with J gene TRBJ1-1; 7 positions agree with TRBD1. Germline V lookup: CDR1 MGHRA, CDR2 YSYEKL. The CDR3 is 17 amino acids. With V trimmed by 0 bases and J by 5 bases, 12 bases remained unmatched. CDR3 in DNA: TGCGCCAGCAGCCAAGATCCCTTACAGGGGATTGTAACTGAAGCTTTCTTT. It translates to CASSQDPLQGIVTEAFF.

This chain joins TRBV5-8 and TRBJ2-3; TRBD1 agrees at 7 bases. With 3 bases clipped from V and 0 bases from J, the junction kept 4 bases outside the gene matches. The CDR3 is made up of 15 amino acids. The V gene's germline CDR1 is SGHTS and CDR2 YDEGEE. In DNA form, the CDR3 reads TGTGCCAGCAGCTCCGAGGGGGCGAGCACAGATACGCAGTATTTT. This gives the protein CASSSEGASTDTQYF.